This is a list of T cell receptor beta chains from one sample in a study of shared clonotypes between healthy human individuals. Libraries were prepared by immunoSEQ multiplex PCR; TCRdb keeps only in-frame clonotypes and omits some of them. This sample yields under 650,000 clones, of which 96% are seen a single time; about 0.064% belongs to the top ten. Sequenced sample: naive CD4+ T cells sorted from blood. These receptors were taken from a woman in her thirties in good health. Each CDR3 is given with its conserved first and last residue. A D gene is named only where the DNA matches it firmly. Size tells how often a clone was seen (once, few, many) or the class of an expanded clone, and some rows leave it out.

CASSFLAGDPTDTQYF,TGTGCCAGCAGCTTCCTAGCGGGGGATCCCACAGATACGCAGTATTTT,.,TRBJ2-3,TRBV5-6,TRBD2
CASSYWTGTANYGYTF,TGTGCCAGCAGTTACTGGACCGGGACAGCTAACTATGGCTACACCTTC,.,TRBJ1-2,TRBV6-5,TRBD1
CATSRDEIAGVIGELFF,TGTGCCACCAGCAGAGATGAAATAGCGGGAGTGATCGGGGAGCTGTTTTTT,.,TRBJ2-2,TRBV15,TRBD2
CASSPTLLTGAIDTQYF,TGTGCCAGCAGTCCGACCCTACTGACAGGGGCAATAGATACGCAGTATTTT,.,TRBJ2-3,TRBV14,TRBD1
CASSRAMGNQPQHF,TGTGCCAGCAGCCGGGCCATGGGCAATCAGCCCCAGCATTTT,.,TRBJ1-5,TRBV2,.
CASSPQGHLNYEQYF,TGTGCCAGCAGTCCTCAGGGACACCTAAACTACGAGCAGTACTTC,.,TRBJ2-7,TRBV7-2,.
CASSPGTGRDEQYF,TGCGCCAGCAGCCCCGGGACAGGGCGAGACGAGCAGTACTTC,.,TRBJ2-7,TRBV5-1,TRBD1
CAWSVNGRSYQQYF,TGTGCCTGGAGTGTGAACGGGAGGTCTTACCAGCAGTACTTC,.,TRBJ2-7,TRBV30,TRBD2
CASSERGGTYEQYF,TGTGCCAGCAGCGAGCGGGGGGGAACCTACGAGCAGTACTTC,.,TRBJ2-7,TRBV7-9,TRBD2
CASSYGGGSVSYEQYF,TGTGCCAGCAGCTACGGTGGCGGGTCTGTCTCCTACGAGCAGTACTTC,.,TRBJ2-7,TRBV5-4,.
CASSPRGRLRNTEAFF,TGTGCCAGCTCACCACGGGGCCGGTTGCGGAACACTGAAGCTTTCTTT,.,TRBJ1-1,TRBV18,.
CASSYSSLDNEAFF,TGTGCCAGCAGTTACTCCTCACTAGACAATGAAGCTTTCTTT,.,TRBJ1-1,TRBV6-5,.
CASSPTSGNSYNEQFF,TGTGCCAGCAGCCCTACTAGCGGGAACTCCTACAATGAGCAGTTCTTC,.,TRBJ2-1,TRBV11-2,TRBD2
CASSSDLGVYEQYF,TGTGCCAGCAGTTCCGATCTTGGCGTTTACGAGCAGTACTTC,.,TRBJ2-7,TRBV28,.
CASSPAGVSTDTQYF,TGTGCCAGCAGCCCGGCGGGAGTTTCCACAGATACGCAGTATTTT,.,TRBJ2-3,TRBV6-5,TRBD2
CASSPRETYEQYF,TGTGCCAGCAGCCCCCGTGAGACCTACGAGCAGTACTTC,once,TRBJ2-7,TRBV7-9,.
CAWSVGGTSGQETQYF,TGTGCCTGGAGTGTAGGTGGGACTAGCGGCCAAGAGACCCAGTACTTC,.,TRBJ2-5,TRBV30,TRBD2
CAGARAGGKGATYNEQFF,TGTGCCGGGGCGCGCGCAGGGGGGAAGGGGGCTACCTACAATGAGCAGTTCTTC,.,TRBJ2-1,TRBV28,.
CASSQTGERSYEQYF,TGCGCCAGCAGCCAAACAGGGGAGAGGTCCTACGAGCAGTACTTC,once,TRBJ2-7,TRBV4-1,TRBD1
CASSQVGTRNTEAFF,TGCGCCAGCAGCCAAGTGGGGACAAGGAACACTGAAGCTTTCTTT,.,TRBJ1-1,TRBV4-1,.
CASSPRANTGELFF,TGCGCCAGCAGCCCACGGGCGAACACCGGGGAGCTGTTTTTT,few,TRBJ2-2,TRBV5-1,.
CASKRGKGDQPQHF,TGTGCCAGTAAAAGGGGAAAAGGGGATCAGCCCCAGCATTTT,.,TRBJ1-5,TRBV19,.
CASSRPTGTTYEQYF,TGTGCCAGCAGCAGACCTACAGGGACCACCTACGAGCAGTACTTC,.,TRBJ2-7,TRBV6-1,.
CASSLVDSGNTIYF,TGTGCCAGCAGCTTAGTAGACTCTGGAAACACCATATATTTT,.,TRBJ1-3,TRBV7-2,.
CASRTGQQLNSNQPQHF,TGTGCCAGTAGGACGGGACAGCAATTGAATAGCAATCAGCCCCAGCATTTT,.,TRBJ1-5,TRBV19,TRBD1
CASSSPTSGSSYEQYF,TGTGCCAGCAGTTCTCCGACTAGCGGCAGCTCCTACGAGCAGTACTTC,.,TRBJ2-7,TRBV28,TRBD2
CASSLDLAGRETQYF,TGTGCCAGCAGCTTGGACCTAGCGGGTAGAGAGACCCAGTACTTC,.,TRBJ2-5,TRBV5-4,TRBD2
CASSENQRELGGWYNEQFF,TGTGCCAGCAGTGAAAACCAGCGGGAGCTAGGAGGGTGGTACAATGAGCAGTTCTTC,.,TRBJ2-1,TRBV6-1,TRBD2
CAWSVKEAGGADTQYF,TGTGCCTGGAGTGTAAAGGAGGCGGGAGGGGCAGATACGCAGTATTTT,.,TRBJ2-3,TRBV30,TRBD2
CASSLNRGTSTHEQYF,TGTGCCAGCAGCTTAAACAGGGGAACTTCTACGCACGAGCAGTACTTC,.,TRBJ2-7,TRBV7-9,TRBD1
CASSLVGGRSHTEAFF,TGTGCCAGCAGCTTAGTCGGGGGCCGGTCCCACACTGAAGCTTTCTTT,.,TRBJ1-1,TRBV7-2,.
CASSEATGDNEQYF,TGTGCCAGCAGTGAAGCGACAGGGGATAACGAGCAGTACTTC,.,TRBJ2-7,TRBV2,TRBD1
CASSTRNTGELFF,TGTGCCAGCAGCACTAGGAACACCGGGGAGCTGTTTTTT,once,TRBJ2-2,TRBV28,.
CASSLGSLWLSSGANVLTF,TGTGCCAGCAGCTTAGGCTCTCTTTGGCTGAGCTCTGGGGCCAACGTCCTGACTTTC,.,TRBJ2-6,TRBV7-2,.
CASSPPPDASGNTIYF,TGTGCCAGCAGTCCTCCCCCGGACGCCTCTGGAAACACCATATATTTT,.,TRBJ1-3,TRBV28,.
CASSPIGDTQYF,TGTGCCAGCAGCCCTATTGGAGATACGCAGTATTTT,.,TRBJ2-3,TRBV7-2,.
CASSPGLAGVNEQFF,TGCGCCAGCAGCCCGGGACTAGCGGGAGTTAATGAGCAGTTCTTC,.,TRBJ2-1,TRBV5-1,TRBD2